The 17 T cell receptor beta chains below come from one sample, sequenced in a study of T cells in Graves' hyperthyroidism and ophthalmopathy (dated by TCRdb to between 2018 and 2021). The library was made by multiplex PCR. The sequencing machine was an Illumina HiSeq 2000. The TCR beta CDR3 regions were amplified from RNA transcripts. For the first round of RT-PCR on the TCR CDR3, the HTBI primer set was used together with the Qiagen OneStep RT-PCR kit. TCRdb trimmed the raw reads at Q25, called clones with MiXCR and kept productive beta chains. Rows merge per CDR3 protein into single entries with the most common DNA and genes. Present in this sample are over 250,000 distinct CDR3 sequences, under 30% of which were seen just once. Clones ranked in the top ten supply roughly 24% of the sample. The material sequenced was blood. These receptors were taken from a man in his forties with Graves' hyperthyroidism that later progressed to Graves' ophthalmopathy.

V gene TRBV29-1 combines with J gene TRBJ2-7; the D is unclear. CDR1 and CDR2 from the germline V gene are SQVTM and ANQGSEA. CDR3 size: 13 residues. The V gene lost 6 bases and the J gene lost 3 bases, with 15 bases spanning the gap. This chain's CDR3 is CSVPVVRNYEQYF. CDR3 DNA: TGCAGCGTACCAGTTGTACGGAACTACGAGCAGTACTTC.

The sample holds a few counts of this clonotype. This sequence joins TRBV30 and TRBJ2-4; weak D call: TRBD1 (5 bases). The V and J ends lost 0 bases and 8 bases respectively, with 8 bases between them. The V gene's germline CDR1 is GTSNPN and CDR2 SVGIG (reference sequence). This CDR3 contains 12 residues. CDR3 DNA sequence: TGTGCCTGGAGTGTACAGGCGGACATTCAGTACTTC. Its protein product is CAWSVQADIQYF.

Many counts were recorded for this clonotype. The chain uses TRBV15 and TRBJ2-2, with 7 bases aligning to TRBD2. This CDR3 region has 16 residues. Per germline, CDR1 LNHNV and CDR2 YYDKDF (reference sequence). Unmatched junction bases numbered 11, after V lost 2 bases and J lost 8 bases. CDR3 in amino acids: CATSRQRDGRSGELFF. The CDR3, as DNA: TGTGCCACCAGCAGACAAAGGGACGGGAGGTCGGGGGAGCTGTTTTTT.

This clonotype was detected many times. The chain combines TRBV29-1 with TRBJ1-2, with D hard to call. Germline CDR1 and CDR2: SQVTM and ANQGSEA. Trimming took 4 bases from V and 0 from J, leaving 12 bases between them. The CDR3 is 14 amino acids. The CDR3 coding sequence is TGCAGCGTTGTGAAGGGTGGGTCTAACTATGGCTACACCTTC. This encodes CSVVKGGSNYGYTF.

V gene TRBV12-3 or TRBV12-4 combines with J gene TRBJ2-7; 11 bases line up with TRBD2. This CDR3 is 15 amino acids long. The V and J ends lost 4 bases and 3 bases, in that order; junction bases with no gene match: 5. This CDR3 is CASSYVGLAGYEQYF. The CDR3 DNA follows: TGTGCCAGCAGTTACGTCGGACTAGCGGGCTACGAGCAGTACTTC.

This clonotype was seen ten or more times. The rearrangement links TRBV30 to TRBJ2-5; maybe TRBD1 (5 bases). CDR1 and CDR2 from the germline V gene are GTSNPN and SVGIG (reference sequence). The CDR3 has 13 residues. Trimming left V 3 bases short and J 1 base short, with 9 bases between. The CDR3 coding sequence is TGTGCCTGGAGCAGCGACAGCCAAGAGACCCAGTACTTC. Translated, it gives CAWSSDSQETQYF.

This clonotype came up many times. The final CDR3 position lacks the conserved phenylalanine or tryptophan, pointing to a likely read error. The chain couples TRBV2 to TRBJ2-7; 8 nucleotides match TRBD1. CDR1 is SNHLY and CDR2 is FYNNEI in the germline V gene. The CDR3 contains 13 residues. V lost 4 bases to trimming and J lost 4 bases; unmatched junction nucleotides: 3. CDR3 coding DNA: TGTGCCAGCAGTGGACAGGGGCGGTACGAGCAGTACCTC. This encodes CASSGQGRYEQYL.

This clonotype was picked up many times. V gene TRBV5-1 combines with J gene TRBJ2-7; the D call may be TRBD1 or TRBD2 (5 bases each). This CDR3 contains 14 residues. The ends were cut back, 4 bases at V and 6 bases at J, with 17 bases in the middle. Germline loops: CDR1 SGHRS, CDR2 YFSETQ. The CDR3 bases are TGCGCCAGCAGCATGGGACCGCCGACCTTCGAGCAGTACTTC. Translating gives CASSMGPPTFEQYF. The full variable domain, its missing parts supplied by reference TRBV5-1 and TRBJ2-7, is KAGVTQTPRYLIKTRGQQVTLSCSPISGHRSVSWYQQTPGQGLQFLFEYFSETQRNKGNFPGRFSGRQFSNSRSEMNVSTLELGDSALYLCASSMGPPTFEQYFGPGTRLTVT.

This clonotype was observed many times. The chain carries TRBV7-3 and TRBJ2-1; 7 positions agree with TRBD2. The CDR3 totals 14 residues. The germline V gene has CDR1 SGHTA and CDR2 FQGTGA. Trimming removed 6 bases from V and 8 bases from J; junction bases left unmatched: 10. The CDR3 reads CASRASGGSYEQFF. CDR3 nucleotides: TGTGCCAGCAGGGCCTCGGGGGGAAGCTATGAGCAGTTCTTC.

This rearrangement joins TRBV20-1 to TRBJ2-7; 11 bases match TRBD1. CDR1 and CDR2 (germline): DFQATT, SNEGSKA (reference sequence). This CDR3 has 15 amino acids. The V and J ends lost 2 bases and 2 bases, in that order; junction bases with no gene match: 5. In DNA form, the CDR3 reads TGCAGTGCTAGACTCCGGACAGGGGGCACCTACGAGCAGTACTTC. It yields the protein CSARLRTGGTYEQYF.

This clonotype was picked up many times. The rearrangement joins TRBV7-2 to TRBJ2-7; D remains unclear. Trimming cost V 0 bases and J 6 bases, with 6 bases left between them. This CDR3 is built from 12 residues. Germline CDR1 SGHTA, CDR2 FQGNSA. CDR3 sequence reads: CASSLAVREQYF. CDR3 nucleotide sequence: TGTGCCAGCAGCTTAGCGGTCCGCGAGCAGTACTTC. Full variable domain (remainder filled in from reference TRBV7-2 and TRBJ2-7): GAGVSQSPSNKVTEKGKDVELRCDPISGHTALYWYRQSLGQGLEFLIYFQGNSAPDKSGLPSDRFSAERTGGSVSTLTIQRTQQEDSAVYLCASSLAVREQYFGPGTRLTVT.

This clonotype was observed once. CDR3 region: CASSSRDGTEAFF. The DNA for the CDR3 is TGTGCCAGCAGTTCCCGGGACGGGACTGAAGCTTTCTTT. The chain is built from TRBV12-3 or TRBV12-4 and TRBJ1-1; D might be TRBD1 (5 bases). V was trimmed by 4 bases and J by 5 bases, leaving 11 bases between them. The CDR3 is 13 amino acids.

In this sample, this clonotype turned up many times. The chain employs TRBV19 and TRBJ1-5; 8 bases agree with TRBD1. The CDR3 runs 15 residues. Germline V lookup: CDR1 LNHDA, CDR2 SQIVND (reference sequence). The V segment lost 5 bases and the J segment 1 base; nucleotides outside the gene matches: 4. CDR3 in amino acids: CASSWTGFSNQPQHF. CDR3 bases: TGTGCCAGTAGTTGGACAGGGTTCAGCAATCAGCCCCAGCATTTT.

This clonotype was seen many times. The chain uses TRBV27 and TRBJ1-1, with D perhaps matching TRBD1 (5 bases). Germline V gene data show CDR1 as MNHEY and CDR2 as SMNVEV (reference sequence). The CDR3 sequence is 13 residues long. Trimming left V 8 bases short and J 1 base short, with 11 bases between. CDR3 DNA: TGTGCCAGCCACCGACAGCAGAACACTGAAGCTTTCTTT. Its protein is CASHRQQNTEAFF.

This clonotype was seen many times. J is TRBJ2-7 and V is TRBV29-1; tentative D call: TRBD1 (6 bases). This CDR3 is 16 amino acids long. V lost 1 base, J lost 0 bases, and 16 bases lay in between. CDR1 and CDR2 (germline): SQVTM, ANQGSEA. DNA for the CDR3: TGCAGCGTTGAAGGGATTAGCAGGGGCGGCTCCTACGAGCAGTACTTC. This gives the protein CSVEGISRGGSYEQYF.

This clonotype was seen more than once but under ten times. The rearrangement links TRBV6-2 or TRBV6-3 to TRBJ2-7; a weak D match, TRBD2 (6 bases). Germline V gene data show CDR1 as MNHEY and CDR2 as SVGEGT. CDR3 size: 13 residues. Trimming left V 6 bases short and J 1 base short, with 10 bases between. The CDR3 sequence: CASRDYQSYEQYF. The DNA for the CDR3 is TGTGCCAGCAGGGACTACCAATCCTACGAGCAGTACTTC.

This clonotype was observed a few times. In DNA form, the CDR3 reads TGTGCCAGCAGCTTCCTACCGCGCGACGAGCAGTACTTC. Protein: CASSFLPRDEQYF. J is TRBJ2-7 and V is TRBV7-2; D uncertain. Germline CDR1 is SGHTA and CDR2 is FQGNSA. The V gene lost 3 bases and the J gene lost 5 bases, with 11 bases spanning the gap. CDR3 size: 13 residues.